Following are 25 T cell receptor beta chains from one sample sequenced in a study of OX40 agonist ivuxolimab in advanced cancers. TCRdb keeps only in-frame clones here, not all; method: immunoSEQ multiplex PCR. The profile shows around 49,000 clones, almost 80% of them singletons. Here the sequenced sample was CD4+ or CD8+ T cells sorted from blood, taken in a trial of the OX40 agonist ivuxolimab. The receptor set was obtained from an adult with an advanced solid tumor such as melanoma, head and neck, liver or kidney cancer.

The J gene is TRBJ2-7, the V gene TRBV10-2; 11 bases fit TRBD2. The junction had 17 bases not matched to a gene; V was cut back by 4 bases and J by 3 bases. Per germline, CDR1 WSHSY and CDR2 SAAADI. The CDR3 extends over 19 amino acids. The CDR3 sequence: CASSVRGQGIAGGRYEQYF. The CDR3 DNA reads TGCGCCAGCAGTGTAAGAGGGCAGGGTATAGCGGGAGGGCGCTACGAGCAGTACTTC.

This chain uses TRBV15 with TRBJ2-3, with D unclear. Looked up from germline, CDR1 is LNHNV and CDR2 is YYDKDF (reference sequence). CDR3 length: 14 residues. V lost 4 bases to trimming and J lost 3 bases, with 11 bases between them. Here the CDR3 reads CATSNPVYTDTQYF. Here the CDR3 DNA reads TGTGCCACCAGCAACCCTGTTTATACAGATACGCAGTATTTT.

The CDR3 DNA sequence: TGTGCCAGCAGTTCCCCGGGGGAGAATCAGCCCCAGCATTTT. This codes for CASSSPGENQPQHF. The genes are TRBV28 and TRBJ1-5; D is possibly TRBD1 (5 bases). There are 14 residues in the CDR3. Trimming cost V 4 bases and J 4 bases, with 11 bases left between them. Germline assignment: CDR1 MDHEN and CDR2 SYDVKM.

J is TRBJ2-2 and V is TRBV10-1; D remains ambiguous. Per the germline V gene, CDR1 is WNHNN and CDR2 is SYGVQD (reference sequence). The CDR3 extends over 14 amino acids. Between the trimmed V and J ends, which lost 3 bases and 3 bases, there was a span of 8 bases. CDR3 sequence: CASSERVDTGELFF. CDR3 bases: TGCGCCAGCAGTGAAAGGGTGGACACCGGGGAGCTGTTTTTT.

This chain connects TRBV11-2 to TRBJ2-3; the D call may be TRBD1 or TRBD2 (5 bases each). The V end lost 5 bases, the J end lost 6 bases, and 18 bases lay between the germline ends. This CDR3 is built from 15 residues. Germline lookup yields CDR1 SGHAT and CDR2 FQNNGV. CDR3 nucleotides: TGTGCCAGCAGCGGCAGGGTAGCGCAAGGGGATACGCAGTATTTT. Its translation is CASSGRVAQGDTQYF. Looking up the rest from reference TRBV11-2 and TRBJ2-3 gives the full variable domain: EAGVAQSPRYKIIEKRQSVAFWCNPISGHATLYWYQQILGQGPKLLIQFQNNGVVDDSQLPKDRFSAERLKGVDSTLKIQPAKLEDSAVYLCASSGRVAQGDTQYFGPGTRLTVL.

V and J are TRBV5-4 and TRBJ2-5; 7 nucleotides align to TRBD1. The CDR3 is 14 amino acids. The germline CDR1 and CDR2 sequences are SGHNT and YYREEE (reference sequence). The J segment lost 5 bases and the V segment lost 0 bases, leaving 4 bases of the junction unmatched. Written as DNA, the CDR3 is TGTGCCAGCAGCTTGGACAGGGGTGGTGAGACCCAGTACTTC. Translating it yields CASSLDRGGETQYF. The whole variable domain, remainder taken from reference TRBV5-4 and TRBJ2-5, is ETGVTQSPTHLIKTRGQQVTLRCSSQSGHNTVSWYQQALGQGPQFIFQYYREEENGRGNFPPRFSGLQFPNYSSELNVNALELDDSALYLCASSLDRGGETQYFGPGTRLLVL.

The CDR3 DNA sequence: TGCGCCAGCAGTGATTGGGGGGGCAGGAACACTGAAGCTTTCTTT. This sequence encodes CASSDWGGRNTEAFF. This rearrangement joins TRBV10-2 to TRBJ1-1; D may be TRBD1 (6 bases). The CDR3 extends over 15 amino acids. The V gene lost 3 bases and the J gene lost 1 base, with 12 bases spanning the gap. The germline gives CDR1 WSHSY, CDR2 SAAADI.

The V gene is TRBV11-2, the J gene TRBJ1-1, with D hard to call. The CDR3 length is 12 residues. Germline loops: CDR1 SGHAT, CDR2 FQNNGV. Trimming left V 5 bases short and J 10 bases short, with 14 bases between. The CDR3 nucleotides read TGTGCCAGCAGCCTTTTTGAGGGTAGAGCTTTCTTT. Translated, it gives CASSLFEGRAFF.

This clone was counted between two and nine times. The chain links TRBV5-4 to TRBJ2-7; 7 positions agree with TRBD1. Germline CDR1 SGHNT, CDR2 YYREEE (reference sequence). The CDR3 consists of 15 residues. The V gene end was trimmed by 7 bases and the J gene end by 5 bases; junction bases not matched to a gene: 15. CDR3 residues: CASSLYRGMFDEQYF. The CDR3 nucleotides read TGTGCCAGCTCATTATACAGGGGAATGTTCGACGAGCAGTACTTC.

This clone was seen just once. The chain joins TRBV25-1 to TRBJ2-2; D not resolved. This CDR3 region has 14 residues. CDR1 and CDR2 (germline): MGHDK, SYGVNS. V was trimmed by 0 bases and J by 4 bases, leaving 6 bases between them. The CDR3, as DNA: TGTGCCAGCAGTGAATATATGGCCACCGGGGAGCTGTTTTTT. Translation: CASSEYMATGELFF.

The chain is built from TRBV29-1 and TRBJ2-7, with 14 bases that match TRBD2. The germline gives CDR1 SQVTM, CDR2 ANQGSEA. The CDR3 length is 16 residues. The V and J ends lost 7 bases and 0 bases, in that order; junction bases with no gene match: 8. CDR3 amino acids: CSGTGTSGGSSYEQYF. The CDR3 coding sequence is TGCAGCGGGACCGGGACTAGCGGGGGTAGCTCCTACGAGCAGTACTTC.

The chain couples TRBV9 to TRBJ2-3; tentative D call: TRBD1 (6 bases). The V end lost 0 bases, the J end lost 6 bases, and 14 bases lay between the germline ends. Germline V gene sequence: CDR1 SGDLS, CDR2 YYNGEE. This CDR3 region has 15 residues. The DNA for the CDR3 is TGTGCCAGCAGCGTAGTAGGAGCGAGGGGGGATACGCAGTATTTT. It specifies CASSVVGARGDTQYF.

This sequence joins TRBV15 and TRBJ1-5; D is uncertain. The CDR3 contains 14 residues. CDR1 is LNHNV, CDR2 YYDKDF, per germline (reference sequence). Deletions cut 5 bases from V and 4 bases from J, with 12 bases between. The CDR3 here is CATSPGRLNQPQHF. The CDR3 DNA is TGTGCCACCAGCCCTGGGAGGCTTAATCAGCCCCAGCATTTT.

The chain joins TRBV5-4 to TRBJ2-7; 12 nucleotides line up with TRBD2. Germline CDR1 is SGHNT and CDR2 is YYREEE (reference sequence). The CDR3 consists of 15 residues. The J segment lost 6 bases and the V segment lost 5 bases, leaving 9 bases of the junction unmatched. CDR3 bases: TGTGCCAGCAGTTCCGGACTAGCGGGGCCCCCCGAGCAGTACTTC. The encoded protein is CASSSGLAGPPEQYF. The whole variable domain, remainder taken from reference TRBV5-4 and TRBJ2-7, is ETGVTQSPTHLIKTRGQQVTLRCSSQSGHNTVSWYQQALGQGPQFIFQYYREEENGRGNFPPRFSGLQFPNYSSELNVNALELDDSALYLCASSSGLAGPPEQYFGPGTRLTVT.

To note about this clone: A junction boundary mismatches the germline segment, possibly from a read error. The chain has TRBV5-4 and TRBJ2-1; TRBD2 aligns across 8 bases. The CDR3 length is 16 residues. Germline V lookup: CDR1 SGHNT, CDR2 YYREEE (reference sequence). The CDR3 loop is CARSWTGGALGAEQFF. The DNA of the CDR3 is TGTGCCCGCAGCTGGACGGGGGGGGCGCTCGGGGCGGAGCAGTTCTTC. Supplemented by reference TRBV5-4 and TRBJ2-1, the full variable domain reads ETGVTQSPTHLIKTRGQQVTLRCSSQSGHNTVSWYQQALGQGPQFIFQYYREEENGRGNFPPRFSGLQFPNYSSELNVNALELDDSALYLCARSWTGGALGAEQFFGPGTRLTVL.

The chain joins TRBV4-2 to TRBJ2-5, with 9 bases identical to TRBD1. Germline CDR1 is LGHNA and CDR2 is YNFKEQ. The V gene end was trimmed by 2 bases and the J gene end by 2 bases; junction bases not matched to a gene: 6. This CDR3 comprises 16 residues. CDR3 nucleotide sequence: TGTGCCAGCAGCCAAACAGGGGGCGGAATTCAAGAGACCCAGTACTTC. Its protein is CASSQTGGGIQETQYF.

The CDR3 DNA is TGTGCCAGCAGCTTAGCGCGGGGAAGAGAGACCCAGTACTTC. This codes for CASSLARGRETQYF. The rearrangement links TRBV7-9 to TRBJ2-5, with D possibly TRBD2 on 6 matching bases. Trimming stripped 0 bases from V and 4 bases from J, with 9 bases between. This CDR3 spans 14 amino acids. The germline V gene has CDR1 SEHNR and CDR2 FQNEAQ (reference sequence).

In this sample, this clone turned up a few times. This sequence joins TRBV2 and TRBJ2-1; 8 nucleotides align to TRBD2. CDR3 length: 16 amino acids. Per germline, CDR1 SNHLY and CDR2 FYNNEI. V gave up 2 bases and J gave up 6 bases; unmatched junction bases: 9. The CDR3 coding sequence is TGTGCCAGCAGTGAACTCAGCGGGAGAAGCGGCAATGAGCAGTTCTTC. Its protein product is CASSELSGRSGNEQFF.

This chain links TRBV7-6 with TRBJ2-1, with 11 bases lining up with TRBD2. Germline CDR1 SGHVS, CDR2 FNYEAQ. The junction had 3 bases not matched to a gene; V was cut back by 5 bases and J by 6 bases. This CDR3 is 14 amino acids long. The CDR3 nucleotides are TGTGCCAGCAGCCTCGGGACTAGCGGCAATGAGCAGTTCTTC. This translates into CASSLGTSGNEQFF.

The J gene is TRBJ2-5, the V gene TRBV7-6; weak D call: TRBD2 (6 bases). Germline CDR1 SGHVS, CDR2 FNYEAQ. Trimming took 5 bases from V and 3 from J, leaving 13 bases between them. This CDR3 is 14 amino acids long. Here the CDR3 reads CASSALGGKETQYF. DNA of the CDR3: TGTGCCAGCAGCGCCCTCGGGGGTAAAGAGACCCAGTACTTC.

V usage is TRBV29-1 and J usage is TRBJ2-5, with a tentative D call TRBD2 (6 bases). V was cut by 5 bases and J by 5 bases, with 12 bases left in between. The CDR3 consists of 12 residues. Per the germline V gene, CDR1 is SQVTM and CDR2 is ANQGSEA. CDR3 sequence reads: CSVRLGVETQYF. The CDR3 DNA is TGCAGCGTTAGACTAGGAGTGGAGACCCAGTACTTC.

This chain connects TRBV7-9 to TRBJ2-1; 8 bases align to TRBD2. The V segment lost 4 bases and the J segment 0 bases; nucleotides outside the gene matches: 8. CDR3 size: 17 residues. Germline V lookup: CDR1 SEHNR, CDR2 FQNEAQ (reference sequence). The CDR3 DNA is TGTGCCAGCAGCTCACCCCTCAGCGGGAGCTCCTACAATGAGCAGTTCTTC. It yields the protein CASSSPLSGSSYNEQFF.

This chain uses TRBV6-1 with TRBJ2-3; tentatively, D is TRBD1 (6 bases). Germline CDR1 MNHNS, CDR2 SASEGT. V lost 5 bases to trimming and J lost 0 bases, with 12 bases between them. The CDR3 totals 15 residues. CDR3 DNA sequence: TGTGCCAGCAGTAAGGACAGTCCGAGCACAGATACGCAGTATTTT. Encoded protein: CASSKDSPSTDTQYF.

This chain links TRBV5-1 with TRBJ2-1; possibly TRBD1 for D (5 bases). V dropped 1 base and J dropped 10 bases, with 12 bases sitting between them. The CDR3 has 13 amino acids. Germline V lookup: CDR1 SGHRS, CDR2 YFSETQ. The CDR3, as DNA: TGCGCCAGCAGCTTGTGGGGCCAAAGCGAGCAGTTCTTC. The encoded protein is CASSLWGQSEQFF.

This chain uses TRBV2 with TRBJ2-1; 7 positions match TRBD2. In germline, CDR1 is SNHLY, CDR2 FYNNEI. V was pared by 7 bases and J by 4 bases, with 7 bases of the junction left unmatched. The CDR3 runs to 14 residues. CDR3 DNA sequence: TGTGCCAGCACCAGAATGGGGGGGTACAATGAGCAGTTCTTC. This gives the protein CASTRMGGYNEQFF.